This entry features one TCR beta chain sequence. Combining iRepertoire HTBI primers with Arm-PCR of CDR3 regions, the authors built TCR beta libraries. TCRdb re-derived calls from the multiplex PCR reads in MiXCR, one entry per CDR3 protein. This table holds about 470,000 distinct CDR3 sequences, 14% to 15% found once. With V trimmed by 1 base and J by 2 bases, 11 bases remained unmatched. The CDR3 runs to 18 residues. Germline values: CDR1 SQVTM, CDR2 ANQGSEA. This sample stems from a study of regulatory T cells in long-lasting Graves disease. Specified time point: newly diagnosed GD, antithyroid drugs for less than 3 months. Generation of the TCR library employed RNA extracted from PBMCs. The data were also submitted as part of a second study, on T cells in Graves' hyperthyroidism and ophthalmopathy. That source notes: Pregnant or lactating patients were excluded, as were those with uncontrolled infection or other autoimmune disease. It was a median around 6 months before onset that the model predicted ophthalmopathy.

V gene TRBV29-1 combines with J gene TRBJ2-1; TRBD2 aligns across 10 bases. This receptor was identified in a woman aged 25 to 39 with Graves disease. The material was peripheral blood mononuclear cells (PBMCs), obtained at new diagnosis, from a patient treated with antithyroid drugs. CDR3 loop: CSVEGFSGRPSPYNEQFF. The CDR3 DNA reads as TGCAGCGTTGAAGGGTTTAGCGGGAGGCCAAGCCCCTACAATGAGCAGTTCTTC.